These 29 T cell receptor beta chains came from one sample sequenced in a study of blood T cell repertoires in COVID-19. Some clones are missing from TCRdb's copy, which holds only in-frame ones; the method was immunoSEQ multiplex PCR. The table lists some 45,000 clones, around nine tenths of them singletons. The sequencing sample was made of peripheral blood. Source of these receptors: a human donor in a cohort sampled during active COVID-19.

The rearrangement joins TRBV7-6 to TRBJ2-1; TRBD1 is a possible D gene (5 bases). This CDR3 is 13 amino acids long. The germline V gene has CDR1 SGHVS and CDR2 FNYEAQ. V lost 1 base and J lost 6, with 7 bases in between. The CDR3 spells CASSLGQSNEQFF. CDR3 nucleotides: TGTGCCAGCAGCTTAGGACAGTCCAATGAGCAGTTCTTC. The full variable domain, in which reference TRBV7-6 and TRBJ2-1 provide the parts outside the CDR3, is GAGVSQSPRYKVTKRGQDVALRCDPISGHVSLYWYRQALGQGPEFLTYFNYEAQQDKSGLPNDRFSAERPEGSISTLTIQRTEQRDSAMYRCASSLGQSNEQFFGPGTRLTVL.

This chain uses TRBV4-1 with TRBJ2-2; TRBD2 aligns across 10 bases. The germline V gene encodes CDR1 MGHRA and CDR2 YSYEKL. The CDR3 runs 18 residues. Trimming cost V 1 base and J 1 base; bases outside gene matches: 6. DNA for the CDR3: TGCGCCAGCAGCCAAGTTACTAGCGGGGATTTGAACACCGGGGAGCTGTTTTTT. This sequence encodes CASSQVTSGDLNTGELFF.

The V and J genes are TRBV7-8 and TRBJ1-6; D unclear. The CDR3 is 15 residues long. The V end lost 5 bases, the J end lost 8 bases, and 16 bases lay between the germline ends. The germline V gene encodes CDR1 SGHVS and CDR2 FQNEAQ. The CDR3 here is CASSPREGLDSPLHF. The CDR3 DNA sequence: TGTGCCAGCAGCCCGCGGGAGGGCTTGGATTCACCCCTCCACTTT.

The genes are TRBV2 and TRBJ2-3, with 7 bases identical to TRBD1. The CDR3 spans 16 residues. Trimming took 2 bases from V and 3 from J; bases not matched to a gene: 8. CDR1 is SNHLY, CDR2 FYNNEI, per germline. In DNA form, the CDR3 reads TGTGCCAGCAGTGAACTTTCAGGGGGTTGGACAGATACGCAGTATTTT. It specifies CASSELSGGWTDTQYF.

The chain carries TRBV7-2 and TRBJ2-2; 9 bases match TRBD2. The CDR3 has 15 amino acids. CDR1 is SGHTA, CDR2 FQGNSA, per germline. After removal of 6 bases from V and 4 bases from J, the junction contained 6 bases not matched to a gene. Here the CDR3 reads CASRTSGISTGELFF. The CDR3 nucleotides read TGTGCCAGCAGGACTAGCGGAATAAGCACCGGGGAGCTGTTTTTT. The variable domain in full, completed from reference TRBV7-2 and TRBJ2-2, reads GAGVSQSPSNKVTEKGKDVELRCDPISGHTALYWYRQSLGQGLEFLIYFQGNSAPDKSGLPSDRFSAERTGGSVSTLTIQRTQQEDSAVYLCASRTSGISTGELFFGEGSRLTVL.

The chain carries TRBV5-1 and TRBJ1-5; a possible D gene is TRBD1 (5 bases). The CDR3 runs to 14 residues. Germline lookup yields CDR1 SGHRS and CDR2 YFSETQ. Trimming shortened V by 0 bases and J by 5 bases, and 9 bases separated the two germline ends. The CDR3 spells CASSLALGDQPQHF. CDR3 coding DNA: TGCGCCAGCAGCTTGGCCCTAGGGGATCAGCCCCAGCATTTT.

V is TRBV5-1 and J is TRBJ1-1; D is unclear. V lost 0 bases to trimming and J lost 4 bases, with 7 bases between them. The V gene's germline CDR1 is SGHRS and CDR2 YFSETQ. The CDR3 totals 13 residues. This chain's CDR3 is CASSLGGSTEAFF. Written as DNA, the CDR3 is TGCGCCAGCAGCTTGGGTGGGAGCACTGAAGCTTTCTTT.

This clone was found once. CDR3 region: CATSRPTLTGGGQYF. DNA of the CDR3: TGTGCCACCAGCAGGCCGACCCTGACAGGGGGCGGCCAGTACTTC. The chain combines TRBV15 with TRBJ2-5; 10 nucleotides align to TRBD1. CDR1 LNHNV and CDR2 YYDKDF come from the germline V gene (reference sequence). After removal of 3 bases from V and 10 bases from J, the junction contained 11 bases not matched to a gene. The CDR3 has 15 residues. The variable domain in full, with the rest retrieved from reference TRBV15 and TRBJ2-5, is DAMVIQNPRYQVTQFGKPVTLSCSQTLNHNVMYWYQQKSSQAPKLLFHYYDKDFNNEADTPDNFQSRRPNTSFCFLDIRSPGLGDTAMYLCATSRPTLTGGGQYFGPGTRLLVL.

J is TRBJ2-1 and V is TRBV27; D perhaps matches TRBD2 (5 bases). The germline V gene has CDR1 MNHEY and CDR2 SMNVEV (reference sequence). The length of the CDR3 is 13 residues. V was shortened by 8 bases and J by 0 bases, with 8 bases between the two germline ends. Here the CDR3 DNA reads TGTGCCAGCGGGAGTTCCTCCTACAATGAGCAGTTCTTC. Its translation: CASGSSSYNEQFF.

The chain is built from TRBV4-2 and TRBJ2-3, with D possibly TRBD1 on 6 matching bases. CDR1 and CDR2 from the germline V gene are LGHNA and YNFKEQ. Trimming removed 4 bases at V and 0 bases at J, with 14 bases between. The CDR3 loop spans 16 amino acids. The CDR3 bases are TGTGCCAGCAGCCCTGTTGGGGGCTACAGCACAGATACGCAGTATTTT. It codes for CASSPVGGYSTDTQYF.

The rearrangement joins TRBV25-1 to TRBJ2-5, with 11 bases identical to TRBD1. The CDR3 has 14 amino acids. The V gene end was trimmed by 4 bases and the J gene end by 4 bases; junction bases not matched to a gene: 2. Germline V CDR1 and CDR2: MGHDK, SYGVNS. Written as DNA, the CDR3 is TGTGCCAGCAGTGGGACAGGGGGCTTAGAGACCCAGTACTTC. Amino acids: CASSGTGGLETQYF.

This clone was observed a few times. CDR3 protein: CAWTTGQGAENYGYTF. CDR3 nucleotide sequence: TGTGCCTGGACCACGGGACAGGGGGCGGAAAACTATGGCTACACCTTC. This sequence joins TRBV30 and TRBJ1-2; 12 bases align to TRBD1. Unmatched junction bases numbered 8, after V lost 4 bases and J lost 2 bases. This CDR3 is built from 16 residues. Germline assignment: CDR1 GTSNPN and CDR2 SVGIG (reference sequence). The whole variable domain, remainder taken from reference TRBV30 and TRBJ1-2, is SQTIHQWPATLVQPVGSPLSLECTVEGTSNPNLYWYRQAAGRGLQLLFYSVGIGQISSEVPQNLSASRPQDRQFILSSKKLLLSDSGFYLCAWTTGQGAENYGYTFGSGTRLTVV.

The chain joins TRBV19 to TRBJ1-2; D perhaps matches TRBD1 (5 bases). V dropped 7 bases and J dropped 1 base, with 13 bases sitting between them. Per the germline V gene, CDR1 is LNHDA and CDR2 is SQIVND (reference sequence). CDR3 length equals 14 residues. CDR3 residues: CASMPGNYNYGYTF. The CDR3 DNA reads TGTGCCAGTATGCCAGGGAACTATAACTATGGCTACACCTTC.

CDR3 coding DNA: TGCGCCAGCAGCTTGGATCCCCGACAGGAGACCACTGAAGCTTTCTTT. Encoded protein: CASSLDPRQETTEAFF. V usage is TRBV5-1 and J usage is TRBJ1-1, with D perhaps matching TRBD1 (6 bases). Germline CDR1 SGHRS, CDR2 YFSETQ. This CDR3 comprises 16 residues. The ends were cut back, 0 bases at V and 4 bases at J, with 16 bases in the middle.

The chain has TRBV18 and TRBJ2-1; TRBD1 matches 7 bases. V gave up 5 bases and J gave up 3 bases; unmatched junction bases: 7. Looked up from germline, CDR1 is KGHSH and CDR2 is LQKENI. The CDR3 is 15 amino acids. CDR3 DNA sequence: TGTGCCAGCTCAGTACAGGGGTCCCTCTACAATGAGCAGTTCTTC. This sequence encodes CASSVQGSLYNEQFF.

This clone was seen only a few times. V is TRBV4-1 and J is TRBJ2-7; perhaps TRBD1 as D (5 bases). Germline V gene sequence: CDR1 MGHRA, CDR2 YSYEKL. Trimming stripped 1 base from V and 3 bases from J, with 7 bases between. This CDR3 is built from 13 residues. This CDR3 reads CASSQGQNYEQYF. As DNA, the CDR3 is TGCGCCAGCAGCCAAGGACAGAACTACGAGCAGTACTTC.

This clone was observed a single time. V usage is TRBV24-1 and J usage is TRBJ2-1, with D perhaps TRBD1 (6 bases). The germline V and J ends were trimmed by 6 bases and 0 bases, with 14 bases remaining between them. Germline-derived CDR1 and CDR2 are KGHDR and SFDVKD. This CDR3 spans 16 amino acids. In DNA, the CDR3 is TGTGCCACCAGTCCCAGGGGACCAAGCTCCTACAATGAGCAGTTCTTC. This encodes CATSPRGPSSYNEQFF.

The rearrangement links TRBV2 to TRBJ2-7, with 7 bases fitting TRBD1. V was pared by 3 bases and J by 1 base, with 9 bases of the junction left unmatched. The germline V gene encodes CDR1 SNHLY and CDR2 FYNNEI. The CDR3 is made up of 16 amino acids. CDR3 sequence reads: CASSEGSSRGSYEQYF. In DNA, the CDR3 is TGTGCCAGCAGTGAGGGGTCCTCCAGGGGGTCCTACGAGCAGTACTTC.

Points on this clone: The same CDR3 arises from other DNA sequences in this sample as well. Written as DNA, the CDR3 is TGTGCCAGTAGTATCTCGGGGAACACTGAAGCTTTCTTT. Translated: CASSISGNTEAFF. V is TRBV19 and J is TRBJ1-1; D unclear. The length of the CDR3 is 13 residues. Germline loops: CDR1 LNHDA, CDR2 SQIVND (reference sequence). Trimming removed 3 bases from V and 1 base from J, with 6 bases in between. Using reference TRBV19 and TRBJ1-1 for the parts outside the CDR3, the full variable domain is DGGITQSPKYLFRKEGQNVTLSCEQNLNHDAMYWYRQDPGQGLRLIYYSQIVNDFQKGDIAEGYSVSREKKESFPLTVTSAQKNPTAFYLCASSISGNTEAFFGQGTRLTVV.

V is TRBV7-9 and J is TRBJ1-1; D might be TRBD1 (6 bases). The germline V and J ends were trimmed by 5 bases and 2 bases, with 12 bases remaining between them. There are 14 residues in the CDR3. Germline V lookup: CDR1 SEHNR, CDR2 FQNEAQ (reference sequence). The CDR3, as DNA: TGTGCCAGCAGCCCGGGACACCTAAACACTGAAGCTTTCTTT. This sequence encodes CASSPGHLNTEAFF.

The chain links TRBV10-3 to TRBJ2-1, with TRBD1 matching 10 bases. This CDR3 spans 15 amino acids. J gave up 6 bases and V 4 bases, and 6 bases lay outside the gene matches. Germline CDR1 is ENHRY and CDR2 is SYGVKD. The CDR3 sequence: CAISGQGANGNEQFF. CDR3 nucleotides: TGTGCCATCAGTGGACAGGGGGCGAATGGCAATGAGCAGTTCTTC.

The chain has TRBV5-1 and TRBJ2-5, with TRBD1 identical over 7 bases. Germline loops: CDR1 SGHRS, CDR2 YFSETQ. The CDR3 is 13 residues long. The V gene end was trimmed by 0 bases and the J gene end by 4 bases; junction bases not matched to a gene: 0. The CDR3 nucleotides are TGCGCCAGCAGCTTGGGACAGGGAGAGACCCAGTACTTC. Protein: CASSLGQGETQYF.

The chain links TRBV5-6 to TRBJ2-7; D perhaps matches TRBD2 (6 bases). Germline lookup yields CDR1 SGHDT and CDR2 YYEEEE. This CDR3 has 15 residues. Trimming stripped 4 bases from V and 2 bases from J, with 16 bases between. The DNA of the CDR3 is TGTGCCAGCAGCCCAGGTCCTGGGAGGACCTACGAGCAGTACTTC. Its protein product is CASSPGPGRTYEQYF.

CDR3 in amino acids: CASSLSSGAGALEQFF. CDR3 DNA: TGTGCCAGCAGCCTTTCTAGTGGGGCGGGGGCGCTTGAGCAGTTCTTC. V is TRBV7-8 and J is TRBJ2-1; perhaps TRBD2 as D (7 bases). The CDR3 consists of 16 residues. V shed 5 bases and J shed 9 bases, with 23 bases lying between them. Germline CDR1 and CDR2: SGHVS and FQNEAQ. The whole variable domain, remainder taken from reference TRBV7-8 and TRBJ2-1, is GAGVSQSPRYKVAKRGQDVALRCDPISGHVSLFWYQQALGQGPEFLTYFQNEAQLDKSGLPSDRFFAERPEGSVSTLKIQRTQQEDSAVYLCASSLSSGAGALEQFFGPGTRLTVL.

This clone was recorded only once. The chain employs TRBV2 and TRBJ2-7; D might be TRBD2 (5 bases). V gave up 4 bases and J gave up 0 bases, with 10 bases separating them. Germline CDR1 and CDR2: SNHLY and FYNNEI. The CDR3 extends over 14 amino acids. The CDR3 coding sequence is TGTGCCAGCAGTGGTATTGGGAGCTCCTACGAGCAGTACTTC. This gives the protein CASSGIGSSYEQYF.

The J gene is TRBJ2-7, the V gene TRBV5-1; D is unresolved. This CDR3 region has 13 residues. The germline V gene encodes CDR1 SGHRS and CDR2 YFSETQ. V was clipped by 4 bases and J by 0 bases, with 8 bases between them. The CDR3 nucleotides read TGCGCCAGCAGCGTACAGAGCTCCTACGAGCAGTACTTC. Its protein product is CASSVQSSYEQYF.

The gene calls are TRBV29-1 and TRBJ1-1; D ambiguous. This CDR3 region has 13 residues. Per germline, CDR1 SQVTM and CDR2 ANQGSEA. V was cut by 4 bases and J by 0 bases, with 9 bases left in between. In DNA, the CDR3 is TGCAGCGTTGGTGAGGGCATGAACACTGAAGCTTTCTTT. This gives the protein CSVGEGMNTEAFF. Based on the CDR3 plus reference TRBV29-1 and TRBJ1-1, the full variable domain is SAVISQKPSRDICQRGTSLTIQCQVDSQVTMMFWYRQQPGQSLTLIATANQGSEATYESGFVIDKFPISRPNLTFSTLTVSNMSPEDSSIYLCSVGEGMNTEAFFGQGTRLTVV.

This clone was counted once. The chain has TRBV27 and TRBJ1-5; 7 bases are shared with TRBD1. V trimming: 8 bases; J trimming: 2 bases; junction bases outside the gene matches: 3. This CDR3 is built from 13 residues. Germline V gene data show CDR1 as MNHEY and CDR2 as SMNVEV (reference sequence). The CDR3 DNA reads as TGTGCCAGCCCTACAGGGGGCAATCAGCCCCAGCATTTT. Protein product: CASPTGGNQPQHF.

The chain couples TRBV24-1 to TRBJ2-1; a weak D match, TRBD2 (5 bases). The CDR3 consists of 15 residues. Germline CDR1 is KGHDR and CDR2 is SFDVKD. Trimming removed 3 bases at V and 5 bases at J, with 13 bases between. Here the CDR3 reads CATSDRSGYNNEQFF. CDR3 nucleotide sequence: TGTGCCACCAGTGATAGGAGCGGATACAACAATGAGCAGTTCTTC.